Here is one TCR beta chain with its context. Trimming removed 6 bases from V and 9 bases from J; junction bases left unmatched: 5. The CDR3 is 13 residues long. Looked up from germline, CDR1 is MNHNY and CDR2 is SVGAGI (reference sequence). Authors' processing steps: The authors estimated nucleated cell counts from reference gene primer amplification. Profiled with immunoSEQ multiplex PCR; TCRdb holds only in-frame clones, not every one. V and J calls and clone size are copied from that table; D and trimming were computed from the DNA. Here the sample spans approximately 200,000 clones, around 80% being singletons. The source of the sample is a study of blood T cell repertoires in COVID-19. Study in general: Whether acute or convalescent, the COVID-19 samples came from the United States, Italy and Spain. Sample material is recorded as cDNA or gDNA derived from T cells, B-cell-depleted T cells, or PBMCs.

The specimen was peripheral blood. This chain uses TRBV6-6 with TRBJ2-1; 10 nucleotides match TRBD2. This TCR was recovered from an elderly woman with COVID-19, enrolled during active disease. The CDR3 bases are TGTGCCAGCAGAGCGGGGGGGCAGGGTGAGCAGTTCTTC. Its protein is CASRAGGQGEQFF.